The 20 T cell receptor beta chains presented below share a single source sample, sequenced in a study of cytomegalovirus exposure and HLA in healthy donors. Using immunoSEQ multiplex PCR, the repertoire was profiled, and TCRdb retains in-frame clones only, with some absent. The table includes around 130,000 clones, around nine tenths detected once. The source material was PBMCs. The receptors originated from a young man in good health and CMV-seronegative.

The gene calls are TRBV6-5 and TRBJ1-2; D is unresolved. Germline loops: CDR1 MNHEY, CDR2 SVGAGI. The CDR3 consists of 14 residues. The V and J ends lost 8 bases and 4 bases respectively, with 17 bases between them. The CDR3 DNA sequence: TGTGCCAGCGTCAACCCCGGAGCCTCCTATGGCTACACCTTC. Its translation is CASVNPGASYGYTF.

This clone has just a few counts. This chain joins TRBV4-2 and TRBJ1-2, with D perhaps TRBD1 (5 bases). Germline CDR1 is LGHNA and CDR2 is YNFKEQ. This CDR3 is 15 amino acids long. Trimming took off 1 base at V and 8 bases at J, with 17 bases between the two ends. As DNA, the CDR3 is TGTGCCAGCAGCCAAGTTTTCCAGGGCCAAGGAGGCTACACCTTC. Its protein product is CASSQVFQGQGGYTF.

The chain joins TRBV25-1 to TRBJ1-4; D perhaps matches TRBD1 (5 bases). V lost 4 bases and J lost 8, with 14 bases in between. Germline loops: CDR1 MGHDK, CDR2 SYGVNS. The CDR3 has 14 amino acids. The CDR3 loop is CASSGRGIGEKLFF. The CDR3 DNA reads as TGTGCCAGCAGTGGTAGGGGAATAGGGGAAAAACTGTTTTTT.

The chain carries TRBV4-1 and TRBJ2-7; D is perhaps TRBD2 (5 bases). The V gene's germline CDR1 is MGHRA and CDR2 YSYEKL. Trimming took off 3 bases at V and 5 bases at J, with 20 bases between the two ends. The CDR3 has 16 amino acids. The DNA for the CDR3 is TGCGCCAGCAGCCACCCGATAGGAGTCCCAGCGGACGAGCAGTACTTC. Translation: CASSHPIGVPADEQYF.

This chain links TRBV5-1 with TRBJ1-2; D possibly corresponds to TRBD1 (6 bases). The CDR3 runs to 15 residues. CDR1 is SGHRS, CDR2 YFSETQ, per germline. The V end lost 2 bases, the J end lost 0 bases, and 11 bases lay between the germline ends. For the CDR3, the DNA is TGCGCCAGCAGCTTCTACAGGGATACTAACTATGGCTACACCTTC. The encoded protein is CASSFYRDTNYGYTF.

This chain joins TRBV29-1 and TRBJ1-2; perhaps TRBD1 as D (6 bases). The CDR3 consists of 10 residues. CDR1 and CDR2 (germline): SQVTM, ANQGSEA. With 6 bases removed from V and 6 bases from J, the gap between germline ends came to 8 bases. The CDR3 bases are TGCAGCGTATACAGGGATGGCTACACCTTC. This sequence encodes CSVYRDGYTF.

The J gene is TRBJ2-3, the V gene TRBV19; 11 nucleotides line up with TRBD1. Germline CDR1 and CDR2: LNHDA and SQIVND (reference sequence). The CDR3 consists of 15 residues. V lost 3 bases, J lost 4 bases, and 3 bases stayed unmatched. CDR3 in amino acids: CASSMGQGDADTQYF. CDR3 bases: TGTGCCAGTAGTATGGGACAGGGGGACGCAGATACGCAGTATTTT.

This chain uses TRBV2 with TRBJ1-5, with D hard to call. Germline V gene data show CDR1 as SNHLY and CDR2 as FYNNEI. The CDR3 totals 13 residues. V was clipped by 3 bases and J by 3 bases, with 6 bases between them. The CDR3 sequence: CASSESINQPQHF. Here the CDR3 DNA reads TGTGCCAGCAGTGAGTCCATCAATCAGCCCCAGCATTTT.

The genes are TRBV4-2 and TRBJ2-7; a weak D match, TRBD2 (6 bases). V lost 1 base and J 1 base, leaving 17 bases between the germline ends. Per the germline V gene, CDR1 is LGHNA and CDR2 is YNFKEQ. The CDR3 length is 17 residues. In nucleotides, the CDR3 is TGTGCCAGCAGCCAAGGCCTGGATCAGGGAGGATCCTACGAGCAGTACTTC. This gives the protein CASSQGLDQGGSYEQYF.

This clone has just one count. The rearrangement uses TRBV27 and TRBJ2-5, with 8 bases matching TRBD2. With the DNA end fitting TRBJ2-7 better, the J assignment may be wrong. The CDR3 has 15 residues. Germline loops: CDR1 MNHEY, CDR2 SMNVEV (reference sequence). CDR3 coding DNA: TGTGCCAGCAGTTTATTTGCGGGGGGCCCTTACGAGCAGTACTTC. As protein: CASSLFAGGPYEQYF.

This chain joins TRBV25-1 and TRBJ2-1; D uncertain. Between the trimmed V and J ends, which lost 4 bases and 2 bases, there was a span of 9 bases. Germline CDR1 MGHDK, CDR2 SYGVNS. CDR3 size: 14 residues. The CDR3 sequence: CASSAHHTYNEQFF. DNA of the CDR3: TGTGCCAGCAGTGCCCACCACACCTACAATGAGCAGTTCTTC.

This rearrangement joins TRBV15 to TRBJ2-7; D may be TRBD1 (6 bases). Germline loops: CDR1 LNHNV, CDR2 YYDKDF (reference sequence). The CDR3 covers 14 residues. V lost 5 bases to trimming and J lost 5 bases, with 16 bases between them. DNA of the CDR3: TGTGCCACCAGCCGTACAGGGCAGGTTAACGAGCAGTACTTC. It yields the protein CATSRTGQVNEQYF.

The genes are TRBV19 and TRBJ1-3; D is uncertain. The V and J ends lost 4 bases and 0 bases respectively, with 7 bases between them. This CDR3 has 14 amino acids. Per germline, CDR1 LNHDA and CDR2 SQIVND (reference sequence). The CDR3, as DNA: TGTGCCAGTAGTAACACCATCTCTGGAAACACCATATATTTT. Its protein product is CASSNTISGNTIYF.

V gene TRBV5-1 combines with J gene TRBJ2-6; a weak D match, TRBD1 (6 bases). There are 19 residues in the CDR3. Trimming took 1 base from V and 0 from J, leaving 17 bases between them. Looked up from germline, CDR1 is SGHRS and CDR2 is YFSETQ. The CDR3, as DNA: TGCGCCAGCAGCTTGATCGAACCAGGACAGTACTCTGGGGCCAACGTCCTGACTTTC. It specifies CASSLIEPGQYSGANVLTF.

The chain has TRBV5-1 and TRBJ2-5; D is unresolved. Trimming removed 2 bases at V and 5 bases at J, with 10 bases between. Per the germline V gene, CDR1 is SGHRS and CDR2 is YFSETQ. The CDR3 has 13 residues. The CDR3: CASSFRTGETQYF. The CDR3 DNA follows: TGCGCCAGCAGCTTTCGAACCGGGGAGACCCAGTACTTC.

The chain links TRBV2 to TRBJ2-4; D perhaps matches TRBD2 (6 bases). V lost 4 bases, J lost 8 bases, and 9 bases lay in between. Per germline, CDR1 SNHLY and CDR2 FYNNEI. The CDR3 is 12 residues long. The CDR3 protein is CASSGGLDIQYF. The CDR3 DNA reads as TGTGCCAGCAGTGGGGGACTGGACATTCAGTACTTC.

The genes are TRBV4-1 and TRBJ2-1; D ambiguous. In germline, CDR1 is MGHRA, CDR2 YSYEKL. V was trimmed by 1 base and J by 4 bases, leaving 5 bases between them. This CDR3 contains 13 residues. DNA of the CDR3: TGCGCCAGCAGCCAAGCCTTTTACAATGAGCAGTTCTTC. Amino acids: CASSQAFYNEQFF.

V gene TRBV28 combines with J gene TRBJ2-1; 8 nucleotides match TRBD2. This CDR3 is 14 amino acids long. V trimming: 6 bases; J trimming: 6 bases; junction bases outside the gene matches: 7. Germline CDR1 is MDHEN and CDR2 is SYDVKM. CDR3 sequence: CASRSGGSVNEQFF. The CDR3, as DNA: TGTGCCAGCAGGAGCGGGGGATCCGTCAATGAGCAGTTCTTC. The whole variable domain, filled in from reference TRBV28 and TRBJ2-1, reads DVKVTQSSRYLVKRTGEKVFLECVQDMDHENMFWYRQDPGLGLRLIYFSYDVKMKEKGDIPEGYSVSREKKERFSLILESASTNQTSMYLCASRSGGSVNEQFFGPGTRLTVL.

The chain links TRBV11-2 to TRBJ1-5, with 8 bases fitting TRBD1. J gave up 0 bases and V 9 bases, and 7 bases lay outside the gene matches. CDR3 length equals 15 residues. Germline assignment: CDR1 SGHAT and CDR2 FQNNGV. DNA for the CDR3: TGTGCCAGGGACAGGGTGAAAGATAGCAATCAGCCCCAGCATTTT. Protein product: CARDRVKDSNQPQHF.

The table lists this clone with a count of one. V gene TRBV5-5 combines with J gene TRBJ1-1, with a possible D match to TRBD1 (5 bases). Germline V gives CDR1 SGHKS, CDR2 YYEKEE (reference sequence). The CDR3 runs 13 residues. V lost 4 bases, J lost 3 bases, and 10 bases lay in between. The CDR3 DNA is TGTGCCAGCAGCCTATCAGGGTACACTGAAGCTTTCTTT. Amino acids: CASSLSGYTEAFF.